This entry lists 19 T cell receptor beta chains sequenced from one sample in a study of shared clonotypes between healthy human individuals. Measured with immunoSEQ multiplex PCR; TCRdb has only the in-frame clones, and not every one. The repertoire holds about 2.4 million clones, with roughly 92% as singletons. The sequenced sample was naive CD4+ T cells sorted from blood. The subset: CD45RA+ positively selected. These receptors were taken from a man younger than 35 in good health.

The gene calls are TRBV30 and TRBJ2-5, with a weak D call TRBD2 (5 bases). Germline CDR1 is GTSNPN and CDR2 is SVGIG (reference sequence). This CDR3 contains 13 residues. V was shortened by 0 bases and J by 5 bases, with 10 bases between the two germline ends. DNA of the CDR3: TGTGCCTGGAGTGTGCGGGTTCGCGAGACCCAGTACTTC. This sequence encodes CAWSVRVRETQYF.

The chain couples TRBV6-1 to TRBJ1-1; the match to TRBD1 covers 7 bases. The CDR3 is made up of 15 amino acids. J lost 1 base, V lost 1 base, and 3 bases had no gene match. Germline loops: CDR1 MNHNS, CDR2 SASEGT. CDR3 coding DNA: TGTGCCAGCAGTGAAGGAGGACAGGCGAACACTGAAGCTTTCTTT. It specifies CASSEGGQANTEAFF.

V gene TRBV6-1 combines with J gene TRBJ1-3; D is possibly TRBD1 (6 bases). V was cut by 8 bases and J by 4 bases, with 18 bases left in between. The CDR3 spans 15 residues. CDR1 and CDR2 from the germline V gene are MNHNS and SASEGT. The CDR3 sequence is CASGARQAGGNTIYF. The CDR3, as DNA: TGTGCCAGCGGCGCGAGACAGGCGGGGGGAAACACCATATATTTT.

V is TRBV6-1 and J is TRBJ1-4, with D unclear. The V end lost 2 bases, the J end lost 8 bases, and 9 bases lay between the germline ends. CDR1 is MNHNS, CDR2 SASEGT, per germline. The CDR3 loop spans 13 amino acids. The chain's CDR3 is CASSENRFEKLFF. The CDR3 region has the DNA TGTGCCAGCAGTGAAAACCGGTTCGAAAAACTGTTTTTT.

This sequence joins TRBV5-1 and TRBJ2-7; D gene ambiguous. Trimming stripped 5 bases from V and 4 bases from J, with 10 bases between. The CDR3 loop spans 12 amino acids. Germline lookup yields CDR1 SGHRS and CDR2 YFSETQ. This chain's CDR3 is CASRSTSYEQYF. Here the CDR3 DNA reads TGCGCCAGCAGGTCGACCAGTTACGAGCAGTACTTC. Full variable domain (missing parts from reference TRBV5-1 and TRBJ2-7): KAGVTQTPRYLIKTRGQQVTLSCSPISGHRSVSWYQQTPGQGLQFLFEYFSETQRNKGNFPGRFSGRQFSNSRSEMNVSTLELGDSALYLCASRSTSYEQYFGPGTRLTVT.

Details on this clone: Distinct nucleotide sequences in the sample also encode this CDR3. The rearrangement links TRBV28 to TRBJ2-6, with TRBD1 as a possible D gene (5 bases). CDR3 length equals 15 residues. Trimming stripped 3 bases from V and 4 bases from J, with 10 bases between. CDR1 is MDHEN, CDR2 SYDVKM, per germline. The CDR3 DNA reads as TGTGCCAGCAGTTTTAGGGGTTCGGGGGCCAACGTCCTGACTTTC. It yields the protein CASSFRGSGANVLTF.

V and J are TRBV6-4 and TRBJ1-6; D call uncertain. This CDR3 has 15 amino acids. Trimming stripped 8 bases from V and 10 bases from J, with 21 bases between. Looked up from germline, CDR1 is MRHNA and CDR2 is SNTAGT. This CDR3 is CASANYHGIDSPLHF. CDR3 coding DNA: TGTGCCAGCGCTAACTACCACGGGATCGACTCACCCCTCCACTTT.

This CDR3 reads CASSYSGAGVETQYF. Here the CDR3 DNA reads TGCGCCAGCAGTTACAGCGGGGCCGGGGTGGAGACCCAGTACTTC. This rearrangement joins TRBV5-1 to TRBJ2-5, with 7 bases matching TRBD2. The CDR3 consists of 15 residues. CDR1 is SGHRS, CDR2 YFSETQ, per germline. After removal of 5 bases from V and 5 bases from J, the junction contained 12 bases not matched to a gene.

This clone was detected only a few times. Because the CDR3 is missing its conserved closing phenylalanine or tryptophan, this is likely a read error. The limits of the CDR3 on the DNA are not certain, so only TCRdb's listed CDR3 is given. The chain has TRBV10-3 and TRBJ1-5. The germline V gene has CDR1 ENHRY and CDR2 SYGVKD. Including both end residues, the CDR3 is 8 amino acids long. The CDR3 protein is CAIKDRLQ.

This CDR3 reads CASSQGEAIGGYTF. The DNA for the CDR3 is TGCGCCAGCAGCCAAGGCGAGGCAATCGGTGGCTACACCTTC. The chain couples TRBV4-1 to TRBJ1-2, with D uncertain. The CDR3 runs 14 residues. Trimming stripped 1 base from V and 7 bases from J, with 13 bases between. Germline CDR1 reads MGHRA; CDR2 reads YSYEKL.

Details on this clone: Other nucleotide sequences in the sample specify the same CDR3. The J gene is TRBJ1-2, the V gene TRBV2, with D perhaps TRBD1 (6 bases). The CDR3 runs to 14 residues. Germline CDR1 reads SNHLY; CDR2 reads FYNNEI. V was pared by 4 bases and J by 5 bases, with 14 bases between. The CDR3 bases are TGTGCCAGCAGTGTGGGGGGGCAGGGATATGGCTACACCTTC. The encoded protein is CASSVGGQGYGYTF. Based on the CDR3 plus reference TRBV2 and TRBJ1-2, the full variable domain is EPEVTQTPSHQVTQMGQEVILRCVPISNHLYFYWYRQILGQKVEFLVSFYNNEISEKSEIFDDQFSVERPDGSNFTLKIRSTKLEDSAMYFCASSVGGQGYGYTFGSGTRLTVV.

The chain joins TRBV30 to TRBJ1-2; TRBD1 aligns across 9 bases. V gave up 7 bases and J gave up 4 bases; unmatched junction bases: 4. The CDR3 extends over 12 amino acids. Germline-derived CDR1 and CDR2 are GTSNPN and SVGIG (reference sequence). The CDR3 bases are TGTGCCTCGACAGGGGGGATCTATGGCTACACCTTC. It is translated as CASTGGIYGYTF.

The V call is TRBV7-8, the J call TRBJ2-7; perhaps TRBD1 as D (5 bases). The CDR3 has 14 residues. Germline loops: CDR1 SGHVS, CDR2 FQNEAQ. V lost 1 base and J lost 2, with 9 bases in between. The CDR3 spells CASSLVTQAYEQYF. CDR3 coding DNA: TGTGCCAGCAGCTTAGTCACACAGGCCTACGAGCAGTACTTC.

The chain has TRBV7-9 and TRBJ2-3; 9 bases match TRBD2. Losses at the gene ends were 11 bases for V and 0 bases for J; bases not matched to a gene: 3. Germline assignment: CDR1 SEHNR and CDR2 FQNEAQ (reference sequence). The CDR3 sequence is 13 residues long. The CDR3 sequence: CALAGGSTDTQYF. The CDR3 region has the DNA TGTGCCCTGGCGGGAGGGAGCACAGATACGCAGTATTTT.

The chain joins TRBV2 to TRBJ2-7; 7 positions match TRBD1. CDR3 length: 14 amino acids. The junction had 5 bases not matched to a gene; V was cut back by 5 bases and J by 1 base. CDR1 is SNHLY and CDR2 is FYNNEI in the germline V gene. Here the CDR3 reads CASSRQGRSYEQYF. The CDR3 region has the DNA TGTGCCAGCAGTAGACAGGGTAGGTCCTACGAGCAGTACTTC.

The J gene is TRBJ1-2, the V gene TRBV6-5, with D hard to call. From germline, CDR1 is MNHEY and CDR2 SVGAGI. The CDR3 has 14 residues. Trimming took 4 bases from V and 2 from J, leaving 11 bases between them. The CDR3 protein is CASSSQQGNYGYTF. In DNA, the CDR3 is TGTGCCAGCAGTTCCCAACAAGGGAACTATGGCTACACCTTC.

V is TRBV11-2 and J is TRBJ2-5; D is unclear. CDR1 is SGHAT, CDR2 FQNNGV, per germline. The V end lost 2 bases, the J end lost 0 bases, and 13 bases lay between the germline ends. This CDR3 spans 16 amino acids. The CDR3 here is CASSLSAEKHQETQYF. The CDR3 coding sequence is TGTGCCAGCAGCTTAAGCGCCGAGAAACACCAAGAGACCCAGTACTTC.

This chain links TRBV4-1 with TRBJ1-6; 9 nucleotides align to TRBD1. Germline V gene sequence: CDR1 MGHRA, CDR2 YSYEKL. The ends lost 3 bases at V and 3 bases at J; junction bases unmatched: 6. This CDR3 has 17 amino acids. The CDR3 region is CASSQRGQGFYNSPLHF. The CDR3 DNA is TGCGCCAGCAGCCAGAGGGGACAGGGCTTCTATAATTCACCCCTCCACTTT.

CDR3 region: CASSPRDRVVIEAFF. The DNA of the CDR3 is TGTGCCAGCAGCCCGAGGGACAGGGTCGTAATAGAAGCTTTCTTT. The chain recombines TRBV9 with TRBJ1-1, with 9 bases aligning to TRBD1. This CDR3 region has 15 residues. V was clipped by 4 bases and J by 8 bases; unmatched bases: 12. Germline lookup yields CDR1 SGDLS and CDR2 YYNGEE.